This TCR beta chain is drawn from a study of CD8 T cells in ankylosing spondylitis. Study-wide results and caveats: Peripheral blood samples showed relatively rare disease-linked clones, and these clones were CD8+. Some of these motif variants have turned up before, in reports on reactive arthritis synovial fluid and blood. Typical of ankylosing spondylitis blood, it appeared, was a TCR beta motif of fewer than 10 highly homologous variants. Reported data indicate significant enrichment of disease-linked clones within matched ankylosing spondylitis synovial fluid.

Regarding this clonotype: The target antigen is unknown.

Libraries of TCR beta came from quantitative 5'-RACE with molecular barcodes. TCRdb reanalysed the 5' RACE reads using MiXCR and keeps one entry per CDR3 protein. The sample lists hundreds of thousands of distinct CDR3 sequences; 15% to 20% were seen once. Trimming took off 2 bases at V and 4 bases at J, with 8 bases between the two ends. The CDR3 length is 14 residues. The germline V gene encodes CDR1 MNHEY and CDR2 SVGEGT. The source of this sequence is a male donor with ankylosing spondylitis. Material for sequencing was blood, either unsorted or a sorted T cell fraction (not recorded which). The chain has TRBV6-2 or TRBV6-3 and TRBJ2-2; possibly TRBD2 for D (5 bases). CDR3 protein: CASSYERLTGELFF. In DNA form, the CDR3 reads TGTGCCAGCAGTTACGAGCGGCTCACCGGGGAGCTGTTTTTT.